The 14 T cell receptor beta chains below all came from one sample that was sequenced in a study of blood T cell repertoires in COVID-19 (dated by TCRdb to between 2020 and 2021). To prepare the library, the immunoSEQ multiplex PCR assay was applied. TCRdb stores this immuneACCESS table with in-frame sequences only. Part of the clones is absent; in the studies checked, under half of the shortfall reflects unresolved V genes, and no reason is known for the rest. Across this sample there are about 270,000 clones, with less than 90% seen only once. Of the sample, around 13% falls within the top ten clones. The specimen was peripheral blood. Source of these receptors: a woman between 65 and 79 years old with COVID-19, enrolled during active disease.

The chain uses TRBV7-6 and TRBJ1-2, with 7 bases matching TRBD1. Germline V CDR1 and CDR2: SGHVS, FNYEAQ. This CDR3 is built from 12 residues. Trimming cost V 5 bases and J 6 bases; bases outside gene matches: 3. The CDR3 nucleotides are TGTGCCAGCAGCCCCGACAGGGATGGCTACACCTTC. Residues: CASSPDRDGYTF.

The chain recombines TRBV7-3 with TRBJ2-3; the match to TRBD2 covers 11 bases. J gave up 6 bases and V 4 bases, and 3 bases lay outside the gene matches. Germline CDR1 SGHTA, CDR2 FQGTGA. The length of the CDR3 is 14 residues. CDR3 sequence (DNA): TGTGCCAGCAGCTCTAGCGGGGGGCCGGATACGCAGTATTTT. This sequence encodes CASSSSGGPDTQYF.

The rearrangement joins TRBV29-1 to TRBJ1-3; no clear D gene. V was shortened by 3 bases and J by 0 bases, with 9 bases between the two germline ends. The CDR3 contains 14 residues. CDR1 and CDR2 from the germline V gene are SQVTM and ANQGSEA. CDR3 nucleotides: TGCAGCGTTGAGGGCCTCAACTCTGGAAACACCATATATTTT. Translated, it gives CSVEGLNSGNTIYF. The entire variable domain, with the rest obtained from reference TRBV29-1 and TRBJ1-3, is as follows: SAVISQKPSRDICQRGTSLTIQCQVDSQVTMMFWYRQQPGQSLTLIATANQGSEATYESGFVIDKFPISRPNLTFSTLTVSNMSPEDSSIYLCSVEGLNSGNTIYFGEGSWLTVV.

V is TRBV5-1 and J is TRBJ1-1, with 9 bases matching TRBD1. Trimming removed 4 bases from V and 11 bases from J; junction bases left unmatched: 6. This CDR3 has 12 amino acids. Germline CDR1 SGHRS, CDR2 YFSETQ. The CDR3 bases are TGCGCCAGCAGCAGGGACAGGGCGGCCGCTTTCTTT. Encoded protein: CASSRDRAAAFF.

The rearrangement uses TRBV30 and TRBJ1-2; the match to TRBD1 covers 7 bases. CDR1 and CDR2 (germline): GTSNPN, SVGIG (reference sequence). The CDR3 consists of 15 residues. V lost 2 bases, J lost 2 bases, and 8 bases stayed unmatched. This CDR3 is CAWSRPGTENYGYTF. The CDR3 DNA is TGTGCCTGGAGTCGACCCGGGACAGAGAACTATGGCTACACCTTC.

V gene TRBV18 combines with J gene TRBJ2-1; a possible D gene is TRBD2 (6 bases). This CDR3 comprises 13 residues. V gave up 1 base and J gave up 7 bases, with 8 bases separating them. In germline, CDR1 is KGHSH, CDR2 LQKENI. DNA of the CDR3: TGTGCCAGCTCACCACTACGGGGGAATGAGCAGTTCTTC. It is translated as CASSPLRGNEQFF.

The V call is TRBV7-3, the J call TRBJ2-7, with TRBD2 matching 7 bases. Trimming at V came to 10 bases and at J to 0 bases, leaving 9 bases not matched to a gene. Germline-derived CDR1 and CDR2 are SGHTA and FQGTGA. The CDR3 runs 14 residues. For the CDR3, the DNA is TGTGCCACCCCCCCCCGGGGGGACTCCTACGAGCAGTACTTC. Its protein product is CATPPRGDSYEQYF.

The CDR3 spells CASGLTSGITEAFF. DNA for the CDR3: TGTGCTAGTGGTCTCACGTCGGGGATCACTGAAGCTTTCTTT. The V gene is TRBV12-5, the J gene TRBJ1-1; D gene ambiguous. V dropped 5 bases and J dropped 4 bases, with 14 bases sitting between them. The CDR3 consists of 14 residues. Germline V gives CDR1 LGHNT, CDR2 FRNRAP.

The CDR3 protein is CASSLDSRAGAFF. As DNA, the CDR3 is TGTGCCAGCAGCTTGGATTCGCGCGCCGGAGCTTTCTTT. This rearrangement joins TRBV5-8 to TRBJ1-1; no clear D. This CDR3 has 13 amino acids. Looked up from germline, CDR1 is SGHTS and CDR2 is YDEGEE. V was clipped by 0 bases and J by 10 bases, with 13 bases between them.

This clone was detected only once. This chain connects TRBV5-6 to TRBJ2-7; D is ambiguous. Trimming pared 0 bases from V and 3 bases from J, leaving 16 bases between. The CDR3 sequence is 16 residues long. Looked up from germline, CDR1 is SGHDT and CDR2 is YYEEEE. CDR3 DNA: TGTGCCAGCAGCTTGGGGAGTTGGGTGGCTAGCTACGAGCAGTACTTC. The encoded protein is CASSLGSWVASYEQYF.

V and J are TRBV5-1 and TRBJ2-1, with 11 nucleotides matching TRBD2. Germline CDR1 reads SGHRS; CDR2 reads YFSETQ. The CDR3 totals 16 residues. V gave up 1 base and J gave up 9 bases; unmatched junction bases: 9. Here the CDR3 reads CASSLSNSGGAGEQFF. The CDR3 DNA is TGCGCCAGCAGCTTGTCCAATAGCGGGGGGGCCGGTGAGCAGTTCTTC.

V usage is TRBV28 and J usage is TRBJ2-1, with 7 bases aligning to TRBD2. This CDR3 has 15 amino acids. Trimming at V came to 6 bases and at J to 0 bases, leaving 5 bases not matched to a gene. CDR1 is MDHEN, CDR2 SYDVKM, per germline. The CDR3 sequence: CASSRREGSYNEQFF. The CDR3 nucleotides are TGTGCCAGCAGCCGAAGGGAGGGCTCCTACAATGAGCAGTTCTTC. The variable domain in full, with the rest retrieved from reference TRBV28 and TRBJ2-1, is DVKVTQSSRYLVKRTGEKVFLECVQDMDHENMFWYRQDPGLGLRLIYFSYDVKMKEKGDIPEGYSVSREKKERFSLILESASTNQTSMYLCASSRREGSYNEQFFGPGTRLTVL.

V is TRBV7-2 and J is TRBJ2-2; D perhaps matches TRBD2 (5 bases). Germline assignment: CDR1 SGHTA and CDR2 FQGNSA. Trimming left V 1 base short and J 4 bases short, with 13 bases between. This CDR3 region has 16 residues. This chain's CDR3 is CASSLGGSVITGELFF. CDR3 nucleotide sequence: TGTGCCAGCAGCTTAGGAGGGAGCGTTATCACCGGGGAGCTGTTTTTT.

This chain links TRBV29-1 with TRBJ1-5, with D possibly TRBD1 on 5 matching bases. This CDR3 contains 12 residues. The germline gives CDR1 SQVTM, CDR2 ANQGSEA. V was clipped by 4 bases and J by 3 bases, with 7 bases between them. CDR3 region: CSVAGYNQPQHF. For the CDR3, the DNA is TGCAGCGTTGCAGGGTACAATCAGCCCCAGCATTTT.